This T cell receptor beta chain was found in a study of blood T cell repertoires in COVID-19. For the study at large: Acute and convalescent COVID-19 samples came from the United States, Italy and Spain. Sources were T cells, B-cell-depleted T cells, or PBMCs; the material itself was cDNA or gDNA.

The CDR3 has 11 amino acids. Deletions cut 7 bases from V and 5 bases from J, with 9 bases between. The V gene's germline CDR1 is SQVTM and CDR2 ANQGSEA. How the authors handled the data: Nucleated cell number was recorded as an estimate derived from reference gene primer amplification. Some clones are missing from TCRdb's copy, which holds only in-frame ones; the method was immunoSEQ multiplex PCR. That table is the source of V, J and clone size, and D and trimming were worked out from the DNA. The table includes roughly 350,000 clones, roughly 85% detected once. Sequencing was performed on peripheral blood. The clonotype originates from a woman under 30 with acute or convalescent COVID-19. The chain joins TRBV29-1 to TRBJ2-1; the D gene is possibly TRBD2 (5 bases). The CDR3 nucleotides read TGCAGCGGAGGACTTAACAATGAGCAGTTCTTC. Translating it yields CSGGLNNEQFF.